This TCR beta chain was recovered during a study of T cells in Graves' hyperthyroidism and ophthalmopathy. Whole-study results and caveats: Most thyroid-expanded clonotypes above 0.001 were also found in blood.

The sample holds many counts of this clonotype. The antigen is not known. Trimming took off 0 bases at V and 4 bases at J, with 12 bases between the two ends. The V gene's germline CDR1 is DFQATT and CDR2 SNEGSKA (reference sequence). This CDR3 comprises 14 residues. Researchers amplified the TCR beta CDR3 regions from RNA transcripts. HTBI primers were the set used in a first-round RT-PCR of the TCR CDR3. TCRdb itself ran the multiplex PCR reads through MiXCR, one entry per CDR3 protein. Among around 350,000 distinct CDR3 sequences listed, 13% to 15% were seen once. Sequencing input: blood. The chain couples TRBV20-1 to TRBJ1-2; D is unclear. The source of this sequence is a woman aged 55-75 years with Graves' ophthalmopathy. The CDR3 is CSAREEVPPYGYTF. CDR3 bases: TGCAGTGCTAGAGAGGAGGTTCCCCCCTATGGCTACACCTTC.